This TCR beta chain was retrieved from a study of T cells in Graves' hyperthyroidism and ophthalmopathy. The CDR3 is 13 residues long. Per the germline V gene, CDR1 is MNHNS and CDR2 is SASEGT. The V gene end was trimmed by 5 bases and the J gene end by 2 bases; junction bases not matched to a gene: 3. This sample holds PBMCs from about 10 ml fresh peripheral blood. This clonotype has ten or more counts. Amplified TCR beta CDR3 regions derived from RNA transcripts. Carried out on the TCR CDR3, a first-round RT-PCR used the HTBI primer set. TCRdb redid the calling of the multiplex PCR reads with MiXCR, one entry per CDR3 protein. The sample consists of about 24,000 distinct CDR3 sequences, about 53% of them appearing once.

The chain carries TRBV6-1 and TRBJ2-7; 7 bases are shared with TRBD1. The receptor was isolated from a woman in her 40s with Graves' hyperthyroidism that later progressed to Graves' ophthalmopathy. Sequenced input: blood. The CDR3 sequence is CASSPGGTYEQYF. DNA for the CDR3: TGTGCCAGCAGTCCAGGGGGAACCTACGAGCAGTACTTC.